This is a list of T cell receptor beta chains from one sample in a study of T cell responses to AZD1222 COVID-19 vaccine. The table came from immunoSEQ multiplex PCR; TCRdb's copy has only in-frame clones and leaves some out. The sample carries about 100,000 clones, 88% recorded once. The sample in question was peripheral blood, obtained on day 0 of AZD1222 vaccination. These receptors came from an adult in good health. Each CDR3 is given with its conserved first and last residue. D genes are given only for firm matches. A row's size may be missing; if present it is once, few, many or a size class.

d_gene | j_gene | abundance | v_gene | len | CDR3nt | CDR3aa
. | TRBJ1-2 | . | TRBV9 | 13 | TGTGCCAGCAGCGGGACAGATTCCTATGGCTACACCTTC | CASSGTDSYGYTF
. | TRBJ1-1 | . | TRBV30 | 12 | TGTGCCTGGAGTCAGGGGAACACTGAAGCTTTCTTT | CAWSQGNTEAFF
. | TRBJ1-1 | . | TRBV12-3/TRBV12-4 | 12 | TGTGCCAGCAGTTTCTGGAACACTGAAGCTTTCTTT | CASSFWNTEAFF
. | TRBJ1-6 | . | TRBV9 | 13 | TGTGCCACCGCAGAGGGGGTTCATTCACCCCTCCACTTT | CATAEGVHSPLHF
TRBD1 | TRBJ1-1 | . | TRBV27 | 15 | TGTGCCAGCAGTTCCCGACAGGGCATCCCCCCTGAAGCTTTCTTT | CASSSRQGIPPEAFF
. | TRBJ2-7 | . | TRBV2 | 13 | TGTGCCAGCAGTTCCGGACCATCCTACGAGCAGTACTTC | CASSSGPSYEQYF
. | TRBJ1-5 | . | TRBV4-3 | 15 | TGCGCCAGCAGCCGGGGGTCGGGAAGCAATCAGCCCCAGCATTTT | CASSRGSGSNQPQHF
. | TRBJ1-2 | once | TRBV20-1 | 11 | TGCAGTGCTAGAGAAACGGAACAGTACACCTTC | CSARETEQYTF
TRBD2 | TRBJ2-1 | . | TRBV3-1/TRBV3-2 | 15 | TGTGCCAGCAGAACGGGACTAGCGGGGTACAATGAGCAGTTCTTC | CASRTGLAGYNEQFF
TRBD1 | TRBJ1-1 | . | TRBV30 | 14 | TGTGCCTGCCGATGGACAGGACAAAACACTGAAGCTTTCTTT | CACRWTGQNTEAFF
TRBD1 | TRBJ1-5 | . | TRBV27 | 13 | TGTGCCAGCAGGCGGGACAGGGGGCAGCCCCAGCATTTT | CASRRDRGQPQHF
. | TRBJ1-6 | . | TRBV28 | 15 | TGTGCCAGCAGCTTCGGGGGATCTTATAATTCACCCCTCCACTTT | CASSFGGSYNSPLHF
TRBD1 | TRBJ1-2 | . | TRBV7-9 | 18 | TGTGCCAGCAGCCCCAAACCCATGGACAGGTTGACTAACTATGGCTACACCTTC | CASSPKPMDRLTNYGYTF
TRBD2 | TRBJ2-5 | . | TRBV4-3 | 15 | TGCGCCAGCAGCCCCGGGACTAGCGGCCAAGAGACCCAGTACTTC | CASSPGTSGQETQYF
TRBD1 | TRBJ2-5 | . | TRBV2 | 13 | TGTGCCAGCAGTGAAATACAGGGGGAGACCCAGTACTTC | CASSEIQGETQYF
TRBD1 | TRBJ2-7 | . | TRBV10-3 | 18 | TGTGCCATCAGTCGGGGACACGCCGGGACAGGGATTGACTACGAGCAGTACTTC | CAISRGHAGTGIDYEQYF
. | TRBJ1-2 | . | TRBV19 | 15 | TGTGCCAGTAGTATAAAAGCGGGCCAAAACTATGGCTACACCTTC | CASSIKAGQNYGYTF
TRBD2 | TRBJ2-7 | . | TRBV19 | 14 | TGTGCCAGTCAAAGCGGGAGAGCTCCCTACGAGCAGTACTTC | CASQSGRAPYEQYF
TRBD2 | TRBJ2-5 | . | TRBV2 | 13 | TGTGCTAGCGCAACACGCGGGGGAGAGACCCAGTACTTC | CASATRGGETQYF
TRBD2 | TRBJ2-2 | . | TRBV7-3 | 20 | TGTAGAGGCAGGTTGCCGAGACTAGCCTGTTTCACCACGAACACCGGGGAGCTGTTTTTT | CRGRLPRLACFTTNTGELFF
. | TRBJ1-2 | . | TRBV7-3 | 13 | TGTGCCAGCAGCTTAACAGGGGACTATGGCTACACCTTC | CASSLTGDYGYTF
. | TRBJ1-6 | . | TRBV24-1 | 14 | TGTGCCACCAGTGACATTATTCCCAATTCACCCCTCCACTTT | CATSDIIPNSPLHF
. | TRBJ1-5 | . | TRBV28 | 15 | TGTGCCAGCAGTTTCGACACCGAACCCAATCAGCCCCAGCATTTT | CASSFDTEPNQPQHF
TRBD1 | TRBJ1-4 | once | TRBV4-1 | 16 | TGCGCCAGCAGCCAGCGACTGGGACAGGGTGGGGGGAAACTGTTTTTT | CASSQRLGQGGGKLFF
TRBD1 | TRBJ2-7 | . | TRBV30 | 13 | TGTGCCTGGAGAAAGGGGGCCGGTGTGGAGCAGTACTTC | CAWRKGAGVEQYF
TRBD1 | TRBJ1-5 | . | TRBV5-6 | 15 | TGTGCCAGCAGCTTAAACAGGGGCGGCAATCAGCCCCAGCATTTT | CASSLNRGGNQPQHF
. | TRBJ1-1 | . | TRBV14 | 12 | TGTGCCAGCAGCCAGACGGTTGCAGGGCCTCTTTTT | CASSQTVAGPLF
. | TRBJ1-6 | . | TRBV5-4 | 15 | TGTGCCAGCAGCTTGAGGGGCTTCTATAATTCACCCCTCCACTTT | CASSLRGFYNSPLHF
. | TRBJ1-2 | . | TRBV24-1 | 12 | TGTGCCACCAGTAACACAAGGAACGGCTACACCTTC | CATSNTRNGYTF
. | TRBJ1-2 | . | TRBV28 | 12 | TGTGCCAGCAGCCCACAGCGGTATGGCTACACCTTC | CASSPQRYGYTF
. | TRBJ2-1 | . | TRBV11-2 | 12 | TGTGCCAGCAGCGGGCCAGCAGACGAGCAGTTCTTC | CASSGPADEQFF
. | TRBJ2-3 | . | TRBV19 | 13 | TGTGCCATTTACACCCGGTCCACAGATACGCAGTATTTT | CAIYTRSTDTQYF
. | TRBJ1-2 | . | TRBV5-1 | 14 | TGCGCCAGCAGCTTGTTCTGGCTCAACTATGGCTACACCTTC | CASSLFWLNYGYTF
TRBD1 | TRBJ1-1 | few | TRBV29-1 | 14 | TGCAGCGCACCACTGGGGCAGGGGGTCACTGAAGCTTTCTTT | CSAPLGQGVTEAFF
TRBD2 | TRBJ2-4 | . | TRBV10-1 | 15 | TGCGCCAGCAGTGAGTCTAGGACCGGGAGGAACATTCAGTACTTC | CASSESRTGRNIQYF
TRBD1 | TRBJ1-1 | . | TRBV10-3 | 13 | TGTGCCATCAGTCCTACAGGGGAGACTGAAGCTTTCTTT | CAISPTGETEAFF
. | TRBJ2-7 | once | TRBV7-9 | 14 | TGTGCCAGCAGCCCTGGCCAGTGGAACTACGAGCAGTACTTC | CASSPGQWNYEQYF
TRBD2 | TRBJ2-2 | . | TRBV4-1 | 14 | TGCGCCAGCAGCTATGGGGAGGGGACCGGGGAGCTGTTTTTT | CASSYGEGTGELFF
. | TRBJ1-2 | . | TRBV11-3 | 14 | TGTGCCAGCAGCTTTGGGTCCCCGACCGATGGCTACACCTTC | CASSFGSPTDGYTF
. | TRBJ1-5 | . | TRBV12-3/TRBV12-4 | 13 | TGTGCCAGCAGTTTGACCCTGGATCAGCCCCAGCATTTT | CASSLTLDQPQHF
. | TRBJ2-1 | . | TRBV19 | 16 | TGTGCCAGTAGTAGTTTGAGCCACTCAACCTACAATGAGCAGTTCTTC | CASSSLSHSTYNEQFF
TRBD1 | TRBJ1-1 | . | TRBV6-2/TRBV6-3 | 17 | TGTGCCAGCAGTTACTCCATCAGACGGGGACAGGCGACTGAAGCTTTCTTT | CASSYSIRRGQATEAFF
TRBD2 | TRBJ2-7 | few | TRBV19 | 14 | TGTGCCAGTAGCCCCGGGACTAGTTCCTACGAGCAGTACTTC | CASSPGTSSYEQYF
. | TRBJ2-5 | . | TRBV18 | 15 | TGTGCCAGCTCACCAGGGGCGGACTACCAAGAGACCCAGTACTTC | CASSPGADYQETQYF
TRBD2 | TRBJ2-1 | . | TRBV7-2 | 15 | TGTGCCAGCAGCTCGTCGGGAGGGCCGTTGGGTGAGCAGTTCTTC | CASSSSGGPLGEQFF
. | TRBJ1-4 | . | TRBV19 | 13 | TGTGCCAGTACCCGGGTGGCGGGTGAAAAACTGTTTTTT | CASTRVAGEKLFF
. | TRBJ1-1 | . | TRBV27 | 15 | TGTGCCAGCAGTTTATGGGGGACTTTGAACACTGAAGCTTTCTTT | CASSLWGTLNTEAFF
. | TRBJ2-1 | . | TRBV11-2 | 12 | TGTGCCAGCAGCTGGCCTCCCGGAGAGCAGTTCTTC | CASSWPPGEQFF